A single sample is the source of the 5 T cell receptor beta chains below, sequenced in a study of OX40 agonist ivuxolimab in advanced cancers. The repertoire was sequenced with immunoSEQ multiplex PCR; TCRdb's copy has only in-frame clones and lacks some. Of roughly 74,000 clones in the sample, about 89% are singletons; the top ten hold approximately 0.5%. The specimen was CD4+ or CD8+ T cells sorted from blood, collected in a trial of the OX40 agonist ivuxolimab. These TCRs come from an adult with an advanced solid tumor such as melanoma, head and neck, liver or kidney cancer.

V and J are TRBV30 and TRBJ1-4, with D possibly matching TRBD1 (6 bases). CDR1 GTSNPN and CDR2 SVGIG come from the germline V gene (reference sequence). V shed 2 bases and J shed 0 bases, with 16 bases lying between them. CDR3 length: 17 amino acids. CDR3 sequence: CAWSPGAERATNEKLFF. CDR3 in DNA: TGTGCCTGGAGTCCGGGGGCGGAACGCGCAACTAATGAAAAACTGTTTTTT.

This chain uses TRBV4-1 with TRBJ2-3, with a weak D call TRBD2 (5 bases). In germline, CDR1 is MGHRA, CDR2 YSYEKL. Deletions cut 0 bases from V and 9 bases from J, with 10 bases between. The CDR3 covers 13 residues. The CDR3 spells CASSQDGSKTQYF. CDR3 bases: TGCGCCAGCAGCCAAGATGGGAGTAAGACGCAGTATTTT.

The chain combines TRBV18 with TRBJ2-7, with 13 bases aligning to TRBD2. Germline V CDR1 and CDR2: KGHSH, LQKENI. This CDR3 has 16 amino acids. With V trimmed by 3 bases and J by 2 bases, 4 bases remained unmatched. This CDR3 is CASSPPTSGGTYEQYF. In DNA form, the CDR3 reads TGTGCCAGCTCACCTCCGACTAGCGGGGGGACCTACGAGCAGTACTTC.

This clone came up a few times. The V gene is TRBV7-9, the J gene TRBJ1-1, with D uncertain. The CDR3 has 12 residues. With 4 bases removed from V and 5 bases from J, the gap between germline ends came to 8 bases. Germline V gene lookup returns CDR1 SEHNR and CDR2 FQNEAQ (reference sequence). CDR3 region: CASSSRTTEAFF. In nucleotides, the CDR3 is TGTGCCAGCAGCTCACGGACTACTGAAGCTTTCTTT.

Here the CDR3 reads CASSHSRDRGYNEQFF. As DNA, the CDR3 is TGCGCCAGCAGCCACTCCCGGGACAGGGGATACAATGAGCAGTTCTTC. The chain couples TRBV5-1 to TRBJ2-1; 10 bases are a match to TRBD1. This CDR3 has 16 residues. J lost 4 bases, V lost 4 bases, and 8 bases had no gene match. Germline V gene lookup returns CDR1 SGHRS and CDR2 YFSETQ. The entire variable domain, with the rest obtained from reference TRBV5-1 and TRBJ2-1, is as follows: KAGVTQTPRYLIKTRGQQVTLSCSPISGHRSVSWYQQTPGQGLQFLFEYFSETQRNKGNFPGRFSGRQFSNSRSEMNVSTLELGDSALYLCASSHSRDRGYNEQFFGPGTRLTVL.